This T cell receptor (beta chain) emerged from a study of identical twins. One entry per CDR3 protein, called by TCRdb with MiXCR from the 5' RACE reads. The table lists 1.5 million to 2 million distinct CDR3 sequences, about 31% of them singletons. In regard to this clonotype: Antigen unknown.

General study points: The more abundant beta clonotypes in cord blood had fewer insertions, and memory repertoires did not show this.

V gave up 7 bases and J gave up 4 bases; unmatched junction bases: 7. CDR1 and CDR2 from the germline V gene are MNHNY and SVGAGI (reference sequence). The CDR3 totals 14 residues. Sample: cord blood. This receptor was identified in a newborn girl in good health. The genes are TRBV6-6 and TRBJ2-3, with 8 bases matching TRBD2. CDR3 nucleotide sequence: TGTGCCAGCATTTGGGGACTAGAGGCAGATACGCAGTATTTT. Amino acid sequence: CASIWGLEADTQYF.